This T cell receptor beta chain was captured by sequencing in a study of blood T cell repertoires in COVID-19. Trimming took 6 bases from V and 7 from J, leaving 9 bases between them. CDR1 MNHEY and CDR2 SMNVEV come from the germline V gene (reference sequence). This CDR3 has 11 amino acids. The repertoire was sequenced with immunoSEQ multiplex PCR; TCRdb's copy has only in-frame clones and lacks some. Among 150,000 to 200,000 clones listed, roughly 87% were seen once. The chain links TRBV27 to TRBJ1-1; D remains ambiguous. What was sequenced was peripheral blood. The sequence was obtained from a woman aged 50 to 60 with acute or convalescent COVID-19. This CDR3 is CASRFRSEAFF. The CDR3 DNA follows: TGTGCCAGCAGGTTCAGAAGTGAAGCTTTCTTT.